This T cell receptor (beta chain) originates from a study of T cell responses to AZD1222 COVID-19 vaccine. Overall study results and limits: Spike-specific TCRs gained breadth and depth after people received two AZD1222 doses. Most donors were white British and more were female, and clonal diversity was possibly underestimated. Spike-spanning, vaccine-associated CD4 TCRs were dominant at 160-218 and 743-854.

Both about-4-week and about-12-week second-dose recipients were combined. Concerning this clone: Its cognate antigen is unknown.

The V end was cut by 10 bases, the J end by 7 bases, with 16 bases between. This CDR3 has 13 residues. CDR1 is LNHDA and CDR2 is SQIVND in the germline V gene (reference sequence). The method was immunoSEQ multiplex PCR; TCRdb's version includes in-frame clones alone and lacks a portion of them. The sample yields tens of thousands of clones, 88% seen once. This material consisted of peripheral blood, taken 28 days after the second AZD1222 dose. The J gene is TRBJ1-4, the V gene TRBV19; tentative D call: TRBD1 (5 bases). The sequence was collected from an adult who received the AZD1222 COVID-19 vaccine. The CDR3 nucleotides read TGTGCCACTACTCAGGGTAGCAGTGAAAAACTGTTTTTT. Translated, it gives CATTQGSSEKLFF.